A single sample is the source of the 5 T cell receptor beta chains below, sequenced in a study of PD-1 blockade in classical Hodgkin lymphoma (dated by TCRdb to the early 2020s). Library prep was done by the immunoSEQ multiplex PCR assay. Imported from immuneACCESS, the table was reduced by TCRdb to in-frame sequences with V and J called. These copies leave out some clones; in studies compared against another copy, an unresolved V gene accounts for under half, and the cause of the remainder is not known. The sample table shows about 33,000 clones, and around 68% are seen once. The leading ten clones occupy 3.5% to 4% of the sample. This sample's time point label indicates: cycle 4 day 1 (C4D1), after more than five weeks of nivolumab. Relapse after autologous stem cell transplantation had occurred in all trial patients, and cohorts A, B and C were distinguished by prior brentuximab vedotin exposure.

The sample here was peripheral blood mononuclear cells (PBMCs), taken before the fourth cycle of nivolumab. Receptors originate from a human donor with classical Hodgkin lymphoma.

This chain uses TRBV7-3 with TRBJ2-3, with 7 nucleotides matching TRBD2. Unmatched junction bases numbered 9, after V lost 5 bases and J lost 1 base. The length of the CDR3 is 16 residues. Germline lookup yields CDR1 SGHTA and CDR2 FQGTGA. The CDR3 nucleotides read TGTGCCAGCAGCCCCACCCCCGCGGGGGGCACAGATACGCAGTATTTT. It codes for CASSPTPAGGTDTQYF.

This sequence joins TRBV5-5 and TRBJ2-7; a possible D gene is TRBD1 (5 bases). Deletions cut 2 bases from V and 4 bases from J, with 10 bases between. The CDR3 spans 13 residues. Germline V gene data show CDR1 as SGHKS and CDR2 as YYEKEE (reference sequence). CDR3: CASSFDAGYEQYF. Here the CDR3 DNA reads TGTGCCAGCAGCTTCGACGCAGGGTACGAGCAGTACTTC.

The chain links TRBV25-1 to TRBJ2-7; D gene unclear. This CDR3 is built from 11 residues. Germline V gene lookup returns CDR1 MGHDK and CDR2 SYGVNS. V dropped 6 bases and J dropped 2 bases, with 5 bases sitting between them. The CDR3 sequence is CASSSTYEQYF. In DNA, the CDR3 is TGTGCCAGCAGCAGTACCTACGAGCAGTACTTC.

This clone was found a few times. The chain is built from TRBV30 and TRBJ1-2, with D possibly TRBD1 on 5 matching bases. CDR3 length equals 14 residues. Germline CDR1 is GTSNPN and CDR2 is SVGIG (reference sequence). Trimming shortened V by 8 bases and J by 0 bases, and 16 bases separated the two germline ends. CDR3 sequence reads: CAGAVGATNYGYTF. The CDR3 DNA is TGTGCCGGGGCGGTAGGGGCAACTAACTATGGCTACACCTTC.

V usage is TRBV2 and J usage is TRBJ1-4; TRBD1 is a possible D gene (6 bases). In germline, CDR1 is SNHLY, CDR2 FYNNEI. CDR3 length equals 13 residues. V dropped 7 bases and J dropped 7 bases, with 13 bases sitting between them. The CDR3 here is CASTGTYGEKLFF. DNA for the CDR3: TGTGCCAGCACCGGGACATACGGTGAAAAACTGTTTTTT.